This TCR beta chain was identified during a study of T cells after somatic rescue of genetic block. The CDR3 has 14 residues. The V end lost 3 bases, the J end lost 5 bases, and 14 bases lay between the germline ends. Germline-derived CDR1 and CDR2 are LNHDA and SQIVND (reference sequence). The table came from immunoSEQ multiplex PCR; TCRdb's copy has only in-frame clones and leaves some out. The sample has tens of thousands of clones, roughly 92% seen once. The chain combines TRBV19 with TRBJ2-7; tentatively, D is TRBD2 (6 bases). The sample comprised peripheral blood mononuclear cells (PBMCs). The source of this sequence is a middle-aged man. The CDR3 reads CASSISGRTHEQYF. In DNA, the CDR3 is TGTGCCAGTAGTATTTCCGGGAGAACACACGAGCAGTACTTC.